These 10 T cell receptor beta chains were sequenced from one sample in a study of Ad26.COV2.S vaccination and SARS-CoV-2 variants. Generated by immunoSEQ multiplex PCR, the TCRdb table keeps only in-frame clones and is missing some. The table lists hundreds of thousands of clones, approximately 89% of them singletons. Treatment given: roughly 19 received Ad26.COV2.S at low or high dose, single or two shots; five or six received placebo; per-sample allocation not given. Samples were taken on day 63 after the first vaccine or placebo injection. This sample comprised peripheral blood, obtained in a trial of Ad26.COV2.S vaccine versus placebo. The receptors stem from a person aged 18 to 65 who received the Ad26.COV2.S COVID-19 vaccine or a placebo.

This chain links TRBV28 with TRBJ2-5; D remains unclear. V lost 2 bases and J lost 5, with 9 bases in between. Germline V lookup: CDR1 MDHEN, CDR2 SYDVKM. The CDR3 has 13 amino acids. The CDR3 nucleotides read TGTGCCAGCAGTTTACCAGGACGGGAGACCCAGTACTTC. Encoded protein: CASSLPGRETQYF.

The chain has TRBV6-5 and TRBJ1-2; 8 bases line up with TRBD1. The V and J ends lost 5 bases and 7 bases, in that order; junction bases with no gene match: 6. Germline values: CDR1 MNHEY, CDR2 SVGAGI. This CDR3 is 13 amino acids long. This CDR3 is CASSIETGVGYTF. The CDR3 region has the DNA TGTGCCAGCAGTATAGAGACAGGGGTTGGCTACACCTTC.

V gene TRBV7-2 combines with J gene TRBJ1-2; 9 positions match TRBD1. This CDR3 is 15 amino acids long. V was pared by 4 bases and J by 3 bases, with 6 bases of the junction left unmatched. CDR1 and CDR2 (germline): SGHTA, FQGNSA. The CDR3 sequence: CASSSGQGIYYGYTF. The CDR3 region has the DNA TGTGCCAGCAGCTCCGGACAGGGGATTTACTATGGCTACACCTTC. Full variable domain (remainder filled in from reference TRBV7-2 and TRBJ1-2): GAGVSQSPSNKVTEKGKDVELRCDPISGHTALYWYRQSLGQGLEFLIYFQGNSAPDKSGLPSDRFSAERTGGSVSTLTIQRTQQEDSAVYLCASSSGQGIYYGYTFGSGTRLTVV.

This clone has just one count. The CDR3, as DNA: TGCGCCAGCAGCCAAGGAGGGAGATGGGGGGGAGGCTACAATGAGCAGTTCTTC. Translated: CASSQGGRWGGGYNEQFF. The chain couples TRBV4-3 to TRBJ2-1; 7 bases agree with TRBD2. The V gene end was trimmed by 1 base and the J gene end by 3 bases; junction bases not matched to a gene: 12. Germline V gene data show CDR1 as LGHNA and CDR2 as YSLEER. This CDR3 is built from 18 residues.

The rearrangement uses TRBV6-1 and TRBJ2-3; D call uncertain. The germline V and J ends were trimmed by 3 bases and 4 bases, with 11 bases remaining between them. From germline, CDR1 is MNHNS and CDR2 SASEGT. The CDR3 length is 14 residues. CDR3: CASSEGWVSDTQYF. The CDR3 DNA is TGTGCCAGCAGTGAGGGGTGGGTATCAGATACGCAGTATTTT.

This chain connects TRBV19 to TRBJ1-2; TRBD1 is a possible D gene (5 bases). The CDR3 is made up of 14 amino acids. The germline CDR1 and CDR2 sequences are LNHDA and SQIVND (reference sequence). V lost 7 bases and J lost 7, with 19 bases in between. The CDR3 region has the DNA TGTGCCAGTACCTTTGGAGGCAGGGTGGGTGGCTACACCTTC. Translated: CASTFGGRVGGYTF.

The gene calls are TRBV5-6 and TRBJ1-2; TRBD1 matches 8 bases. V was clipped by 0 bases and J by 2 bases; unmatched bases: 0. Germline V gives CDR1 SGHDT, CDR2 YYEEEE. The CDR3 consists of 14 residues. The DNA of the CDR3 is TGTGCCAGCAGCTTGGGGACAGGGAACTATGGCTACACCTTC. This encodes CASSLGTGNYGYTF.

The chain carries TRBV28 and TRBJ1-2; 12 nucleotides agree with TRBD1. With 5 bases clipped from V and 0 bases from J, the junction kept 13 bases outside the gene matches. Germline CDR1 MDHEN, CDR2 SYDVKM. The CDR3 is 19 amino acids. This CDR3 reads CASSAWTGTGGVTNYGYTF. CDR3 DNA: TGTGCCAGCAGTGCGTGGACCGGGACAGGGGGCGTTACTAACTATGGCTACACCTTC.

In regard to this clone: Other DNA sequences within the sample encode an identical CDR3. The chain has TRBV5-1 and TRBJ2-1; D gene ambiguous. In germline, CDR1 is SGHRS, CDR2 YFSETQ. The CDR3 totals 13 residues. The germline V and J ends were trimmed by 0 bases and 5 bases, with 6 bases remaining between them. The CDR3 DNA sequence: TGCGCCAGCAGCTTGGGACTTAACAATGAGCAGTTCTTC. Protein: CASSLGLNNEQFF.

J is TRBJ2-7 and V is TRBV7-2; TRBD2 matches at 11 bases. The CDR3 contains 14 residues. J gave up 4 bases and V 4 bases, and 3 bases lay outside the gene matches. The germline V gene has CDR1 SGHTA and CDR2 FQGNSA. The DNA of the CDR3 is TGTGCCAGCAGCTCGGGACTAGCGGTTTACGAGCAGTACTTC. This sequence encodes CASSSGLAVYEQYF.